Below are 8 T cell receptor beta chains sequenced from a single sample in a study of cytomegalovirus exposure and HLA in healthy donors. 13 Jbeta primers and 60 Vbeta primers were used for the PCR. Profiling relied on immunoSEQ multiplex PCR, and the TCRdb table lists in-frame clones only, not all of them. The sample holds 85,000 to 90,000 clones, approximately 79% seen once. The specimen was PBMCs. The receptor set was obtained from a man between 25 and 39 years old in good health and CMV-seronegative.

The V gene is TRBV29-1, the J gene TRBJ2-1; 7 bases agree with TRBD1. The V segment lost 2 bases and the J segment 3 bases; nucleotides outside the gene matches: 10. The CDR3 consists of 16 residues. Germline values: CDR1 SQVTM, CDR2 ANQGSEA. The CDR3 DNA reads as TGCAGCGTTGAAATGGGGTTGGGGACAGTCTACAATGAGCAGTTCTTC. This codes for CSVEMGLGTVYNEQFF.

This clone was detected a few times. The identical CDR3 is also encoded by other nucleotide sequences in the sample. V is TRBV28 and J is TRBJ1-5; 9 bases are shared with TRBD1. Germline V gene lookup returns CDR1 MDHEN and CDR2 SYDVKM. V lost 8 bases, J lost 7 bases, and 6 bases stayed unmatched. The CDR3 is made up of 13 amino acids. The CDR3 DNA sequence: TGTGCCAGCTCGGACAGGGGCGGCCAGCCCCAGCATTTT. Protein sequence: CASSDRGGQPQHF.

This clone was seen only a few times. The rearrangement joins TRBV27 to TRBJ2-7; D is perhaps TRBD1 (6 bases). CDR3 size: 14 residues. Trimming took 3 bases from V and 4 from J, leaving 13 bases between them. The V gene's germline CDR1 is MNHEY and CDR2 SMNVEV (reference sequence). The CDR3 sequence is CASSFTGMRYEQYF. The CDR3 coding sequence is TGTGCCAGCAGTTTTACAGGGATGAGGTACGAGCAGTACTTC.

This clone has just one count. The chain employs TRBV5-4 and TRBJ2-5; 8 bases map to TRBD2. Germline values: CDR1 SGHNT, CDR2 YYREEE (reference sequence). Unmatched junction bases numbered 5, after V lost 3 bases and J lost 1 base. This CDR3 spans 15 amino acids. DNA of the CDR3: TGTGCCAGCAGCTCGGGAAGCGGGGGCCAAGAGACCCAGTACTTC. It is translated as CASSSGSGGQETQYF.

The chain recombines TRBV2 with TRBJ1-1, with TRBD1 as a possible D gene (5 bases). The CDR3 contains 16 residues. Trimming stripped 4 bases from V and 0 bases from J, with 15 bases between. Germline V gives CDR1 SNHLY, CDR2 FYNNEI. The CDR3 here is CASSVKGVSLNTEAFF. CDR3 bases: TGTGCCAGCAGTGTTAAAGGGGTTTCATTGAACACTGAAGCTTTCTTT.

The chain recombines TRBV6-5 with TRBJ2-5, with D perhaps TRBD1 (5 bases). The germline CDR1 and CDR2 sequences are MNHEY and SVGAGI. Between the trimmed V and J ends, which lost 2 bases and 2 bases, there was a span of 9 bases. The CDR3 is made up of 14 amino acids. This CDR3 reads CASSYGAGQETQYF. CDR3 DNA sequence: TGTGCCAGCAGTTACGGCGCAGGGCAAGAGACCCAGTACTTC.

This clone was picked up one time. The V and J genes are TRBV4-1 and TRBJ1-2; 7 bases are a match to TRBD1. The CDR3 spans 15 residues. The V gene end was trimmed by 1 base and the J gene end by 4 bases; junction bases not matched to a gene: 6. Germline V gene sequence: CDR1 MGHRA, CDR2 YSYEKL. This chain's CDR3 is CASSQGGQSIYGYTF. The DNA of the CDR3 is TGCGCCAGCAGCCAAGGGGGACAGTCAATCTATGGCTACACCTTC.

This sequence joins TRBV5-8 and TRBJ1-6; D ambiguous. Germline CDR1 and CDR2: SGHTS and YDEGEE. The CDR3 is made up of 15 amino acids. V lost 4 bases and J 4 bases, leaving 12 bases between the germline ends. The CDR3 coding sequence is TGTGCCAGCAGCCCCAGACTGAATTATAATTCACCCCTCCACTTT. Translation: CASSPRLNYNSPLHF.